Shown below are 2 T cell receptor beta chains from a single sample sequenced in a study of shared clonotypes between healthy human individuals. Some clones are missing from TCRdb's copy, which holds only in-frame ones; the method was immunoSEQ multiplex PCR. The sample shows about 480,000 clones, around 74% of them seen only once. Material: PBMCs. The receptors were sampled from a woman between 40 and 50 years old in good health. Some clones in this sample may be carry-over from other donors' samples.

The J gene is TRBJ2-5, the V gene TRBV18; possibly TRBD1 or TRBD2 for D (5 bases each). Trimming took off 0 bases at V and 4 bases at J, with 9 bases between the two ends. CDR3 length: 14 residues. Germline V gene sequence: CDR1 KGHSH, CDR2 LQKENI. CDR3: CASSPPGVGETQYF. The DNA for the CDR3 is TGTGCCAGCTCACCACCGGGGGTGGGAGAGACCCAGTACTTC. Complete variable domain (other parts from reference TRBV18 and TRBJ2-5): NAGVMQNPRHLVRRRGQEARLRCSPMKGHSHVYWYRQLPEEGLKFMVYLQKENIIDESGMPKERFSAEFPKEGPSILRIQQVVRGDSAAYFCASSPPGVGETQYFGPGTRLLVL.

This clone has just a few counts. The chain uses TRBV5-1 and TRBJ1-5; D is perhaps TRBD1 (6 bases). The ends were cut back, 4 bases at V and 5 bases at J, with 10 bases in the middle. The germline gives CDR1 SGHRS, CDR2 YFSETQ. The CDR3 totals 13 residues. DNA of the CDR3: TGCGCCAGCAGCCAGGACAGCCATCAGCCCCAGCATTTT. This encodes CASSQDSHQPQHF.